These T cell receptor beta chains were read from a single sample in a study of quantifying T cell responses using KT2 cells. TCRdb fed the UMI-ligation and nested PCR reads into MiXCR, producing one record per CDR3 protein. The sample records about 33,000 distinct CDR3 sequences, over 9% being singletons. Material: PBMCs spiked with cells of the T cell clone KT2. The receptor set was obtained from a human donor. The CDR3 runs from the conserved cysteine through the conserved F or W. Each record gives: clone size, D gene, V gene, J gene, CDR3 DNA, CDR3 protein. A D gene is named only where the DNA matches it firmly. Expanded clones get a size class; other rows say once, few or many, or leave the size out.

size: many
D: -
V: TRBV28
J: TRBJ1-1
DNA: TGTGCCAGCAGTTCCTCCATTGAAGCTTTCTTT
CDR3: CASSSSIEAFF

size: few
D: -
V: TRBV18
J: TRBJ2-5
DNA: TGTGCCAGCTCACCTAACACAGGACAAGAGACCCAGTACTTC
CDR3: CASSPNTGQETQYF

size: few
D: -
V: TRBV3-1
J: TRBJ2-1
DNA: TGTGCCAGCAGCCAAAAGGTGACGTGGGACGATGAGCAGTTCTTC
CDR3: CASSQKVTWDDEQFF

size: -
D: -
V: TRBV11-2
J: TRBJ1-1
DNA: TGTGCCAGCAGCCCCTGGATGGGTACTGAAGCTTTCTTT
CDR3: CASSPWMGTEAFF

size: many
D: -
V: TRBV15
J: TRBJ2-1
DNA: TGTGCCACCAGCCCGTGGCGGTACAATGAGCAGTTCTTC
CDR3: CATSPWRYNEQFF

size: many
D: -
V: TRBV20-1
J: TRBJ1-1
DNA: TGCAGTGCCCAGGTCCCGAGATCCGGCACTGAAGCTTTCTTT
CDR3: CSAQVPRSGTEAFF

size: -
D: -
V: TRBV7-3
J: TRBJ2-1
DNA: TGTGCCAGCAGCTCCGGAAACAATGAGCAGTTCTTC
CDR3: CASSSGNNEQFF

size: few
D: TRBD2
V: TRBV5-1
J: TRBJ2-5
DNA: TGCGCCAGCAGCCTAGCGGGAGGGCAAGAGACCCAGTACTTC
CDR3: CASSLAGGQETQYF

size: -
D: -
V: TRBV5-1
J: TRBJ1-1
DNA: TGCGCCAGCAGCCCGACGCCCACGAACACTGAAGCTTTCTTT
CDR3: CASSPTPTNTEAFF

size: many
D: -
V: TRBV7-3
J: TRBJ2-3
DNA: TGTGCCAGCAGCTTAAGCCTAGCTGAGAGGACGCAGTATTTT
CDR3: CASSLSLAERTQYF

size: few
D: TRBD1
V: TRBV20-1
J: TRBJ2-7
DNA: TGCAGTGCTAGTGGACAGGGGGTCAACGAGCAGTACTTC
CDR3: CSASGQGVNEQYF

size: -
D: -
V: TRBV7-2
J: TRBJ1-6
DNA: TGTGCCAGCAGCTTACAACAGGGTGGTGGTTCACCCCTCCACTTT
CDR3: CASSLQQGGGSPLHF

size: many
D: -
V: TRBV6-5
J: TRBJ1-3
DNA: TGTGCCAGCAGTTACTCTACATCGCGGGGTGGTGGAAACACCATATATTTT
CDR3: CASSYSTSRGGGNTIYF

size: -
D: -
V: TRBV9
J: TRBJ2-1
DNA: TGTGCCAGCAGCGTAGACTGGCTGGGAGACCTGGGAAGTGAGCAGTTCTTC
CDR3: CASSVDWLGDLGSEQFF

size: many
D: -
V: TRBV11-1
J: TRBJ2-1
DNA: TGTGCCAGCAGCTTAGCTTGGGACAATGAGCAGTTCTTC
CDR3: CASSLAWDNEQFF

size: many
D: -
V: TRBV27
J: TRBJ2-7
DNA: TGTGCCAGCAAGGAGGGGAGGGGGCGATCCTACGAGCAGTACTTC
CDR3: CASKEGRGRSYEQYF

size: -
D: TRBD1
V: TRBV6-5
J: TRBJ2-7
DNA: TGTGCCAGCAGTGACAGGGCCTCCTACGAGCAGTACTTC
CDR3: CASSDRASYEQYF

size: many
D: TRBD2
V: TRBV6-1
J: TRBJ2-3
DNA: TGTGCCAGCAGGCTACTAGCGGGAGGGCCGGATACGCAGTATTTT
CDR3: CASRLLAGGPDTQYF

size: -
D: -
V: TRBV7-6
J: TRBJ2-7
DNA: TGTGTTTCGAGCTCCTACGAGCAGTACTTC
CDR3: CVSSSYEQYF

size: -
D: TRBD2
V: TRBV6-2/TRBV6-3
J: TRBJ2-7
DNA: TGTGCCAGCAGTTACGCGGGACTAACCTACGAGCAGTACTTC
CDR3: CASSYAGLTYEQYF

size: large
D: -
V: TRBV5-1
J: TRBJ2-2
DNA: TGCGCCAGCAGCTTGGTCGGAAACCAAGCCCGGACCGGGGAGCTGTTTTTT
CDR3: CASSLVGNQARTGELFF

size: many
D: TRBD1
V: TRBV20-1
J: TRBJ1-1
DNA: TGCAGTGCTAGGATGACAGGGGAAGCTTTCTTT
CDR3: CSARMTGEAFF

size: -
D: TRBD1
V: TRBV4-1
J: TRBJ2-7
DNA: TGCGCCACCAGCCAATCCGGACAGGGGTTAGCCTACGAGCAGTACTTC
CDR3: CATSQSGQGLAYEQYF

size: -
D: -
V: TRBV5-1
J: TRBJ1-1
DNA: TGCGCCAGCAGACCCGACAGGCAGAACACTGAAGCTTTCTTT
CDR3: CASRPDRQNTEAFF

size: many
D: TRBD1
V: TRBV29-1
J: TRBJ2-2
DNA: TGCAGCGTTCCGGGACAGGGGGACGCCGGGGAGCTGTTTTTT
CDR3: CSVPGQGDAGELFF

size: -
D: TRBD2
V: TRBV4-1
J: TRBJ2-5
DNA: TGCGCCAGCAGTACAATTAGCGGGAAAGAGACCCAGTACTTC
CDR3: CASSTISGKETQYF

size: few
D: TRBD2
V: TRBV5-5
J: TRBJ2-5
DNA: TGTGCCAGCAGCTTCTCAATCCTACTAGCGGGGGATCAAGAGACCCAGTACTTC
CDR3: CASSFSILLAGDQETQYF

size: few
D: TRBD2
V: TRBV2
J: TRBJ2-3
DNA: TGTGCCAGCACCCTCCGTGGGACTAGCGGGGGGTCCGCCACAGATACGCAGTATTTT
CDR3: CASTLRGTSGGSATDTQYF

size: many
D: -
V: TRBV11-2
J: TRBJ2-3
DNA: TGTGCCAGCATCAGAACGGGGGCCACGGATACGCAGTATTTT
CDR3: CASIRTGATDTQYF

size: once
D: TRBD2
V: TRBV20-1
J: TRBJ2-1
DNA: TGCAGTGCTAGAGATATGGTAGCGGGAGGCTTC
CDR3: CSARDMVAGGF

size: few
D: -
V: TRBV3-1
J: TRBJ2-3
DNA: TGTGCCAGCAGCCCCCAGGGACCAAGGGGCACAGATACGCAGTATTTT
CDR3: CASSPQGPRGTDTQYF

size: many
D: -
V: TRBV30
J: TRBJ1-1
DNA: TGTGCCTGGAGTGAGGGGGGATGGACTGAAGCTTTCTTT
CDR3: CAWSEGGWTEAFF

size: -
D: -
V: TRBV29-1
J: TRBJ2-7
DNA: TGCAGCGTTGAAGATTCTTCCGGGCCCCACTCCTACGAGCAGTACTTC
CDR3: CSVEDSSGPHSYEQYF

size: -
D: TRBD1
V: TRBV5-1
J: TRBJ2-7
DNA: TGCGCCAGCAGCTTGGTTGACAGGGTGGAAGAGCAGTACTTC
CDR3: CASSLVDRVEEQYF

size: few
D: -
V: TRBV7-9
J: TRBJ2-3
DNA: TGTGCCAGCAGCTACACGCCTGGGGCAGGGAAGTTAACAGATACGCAGTATTTT
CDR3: CASSYTPGAGKLTDTQYF

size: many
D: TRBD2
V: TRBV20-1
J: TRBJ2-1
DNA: TGCAGTGCTAGCGGACTAGCGGACGGGCGTGAGCAGTTCTTC
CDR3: CSASGLADGREQFF

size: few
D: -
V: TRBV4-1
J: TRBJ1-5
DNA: TGCGCCAGCAGCCAAGACGGACTCAATCAGCCCCAGCATTTT
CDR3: CASSQDGLNQPQHF

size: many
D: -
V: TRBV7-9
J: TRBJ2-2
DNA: TGTGCCAGCAGCTTTCTCGGCACCGGGGAGCTGTTTTTT
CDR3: CASSFLGTGELFF

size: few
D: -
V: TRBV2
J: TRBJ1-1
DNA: TGTGCCAGCAGTGCGTTAACAGCGAACACTGAAGCTTTCTTT
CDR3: CASSALTANTEAFF

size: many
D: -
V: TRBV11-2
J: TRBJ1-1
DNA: TGTGCCAGCAGCTTAAGAGGGGGGATTATGAACACTGAAGCTTTCTTT
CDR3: CASSLRGGIMNTEAFF

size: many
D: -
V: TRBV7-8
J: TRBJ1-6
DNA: TGTGCCAGCAGCTTAGTTTCCGGGATAAGTAATTCACCCCTCCACTTT
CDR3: CASSLVSGISNSPLHF

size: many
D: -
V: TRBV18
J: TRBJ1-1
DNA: TGTGCCAGCTCACCAAGTCAGGAGTTTGAAGCTTTCTTT
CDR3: CASSPSQEFEAFF

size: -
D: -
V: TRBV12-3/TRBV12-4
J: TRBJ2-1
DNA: TGTGCCAGCAGTAGCGGAACTAATGAGCAGTTCTTC
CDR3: CASSSGTNEQFF

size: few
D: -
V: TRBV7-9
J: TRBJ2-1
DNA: TGTGCCAGCAGCCGATCGGGGTCTGCCTCCTACAATGAGCAGTTCTTC
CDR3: CASSRSGSASYNEQFF

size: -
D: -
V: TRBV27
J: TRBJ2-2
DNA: TGTGCCAGCACGGAGGGGCGTTGGTCCGCCGGGGAGCTGTTTTTT
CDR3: CASTEGRWSAGELFF

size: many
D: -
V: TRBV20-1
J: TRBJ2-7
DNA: TGCAGTGCTAGGTTCGGGTCCGGTTGGGAGCAGTACTTC
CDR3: CSARFGSGWEQYF

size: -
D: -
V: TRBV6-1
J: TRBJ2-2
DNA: TGTGCCAGCAGTAGGGACACAGTGAACACCGGGGAGCTGTTTTTT
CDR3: CASSRDTVNTGELFF

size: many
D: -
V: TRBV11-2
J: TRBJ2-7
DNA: TGTGCCAGCAGCTTAGAGAGGACAGCCTACGAGCAGTACTTC
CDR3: CASSLERTAYEQYF

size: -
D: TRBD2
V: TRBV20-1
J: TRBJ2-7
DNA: TGCAGTGCTAGCTCCCTAGCGGGAGGAGTATCGGGGGAGCAGTACTTC
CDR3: CSASSLAGGVSGEQYF